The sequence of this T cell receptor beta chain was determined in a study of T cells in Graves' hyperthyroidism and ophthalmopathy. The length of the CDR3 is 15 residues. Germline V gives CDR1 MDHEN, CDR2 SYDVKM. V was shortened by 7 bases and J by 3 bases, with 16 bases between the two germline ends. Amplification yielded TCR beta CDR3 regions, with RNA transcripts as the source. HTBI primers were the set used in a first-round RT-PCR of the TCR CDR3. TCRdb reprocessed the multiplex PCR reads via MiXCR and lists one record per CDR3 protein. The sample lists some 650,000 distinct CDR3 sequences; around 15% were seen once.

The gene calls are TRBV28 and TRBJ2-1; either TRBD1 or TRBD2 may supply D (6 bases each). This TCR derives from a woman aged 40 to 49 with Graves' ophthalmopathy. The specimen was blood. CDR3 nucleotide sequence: TGTGCCAGCACCGGGGGCCGGAGCTACTACAATGAGCAGTTCTTC. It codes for CASTGGRSYYNEQFF.